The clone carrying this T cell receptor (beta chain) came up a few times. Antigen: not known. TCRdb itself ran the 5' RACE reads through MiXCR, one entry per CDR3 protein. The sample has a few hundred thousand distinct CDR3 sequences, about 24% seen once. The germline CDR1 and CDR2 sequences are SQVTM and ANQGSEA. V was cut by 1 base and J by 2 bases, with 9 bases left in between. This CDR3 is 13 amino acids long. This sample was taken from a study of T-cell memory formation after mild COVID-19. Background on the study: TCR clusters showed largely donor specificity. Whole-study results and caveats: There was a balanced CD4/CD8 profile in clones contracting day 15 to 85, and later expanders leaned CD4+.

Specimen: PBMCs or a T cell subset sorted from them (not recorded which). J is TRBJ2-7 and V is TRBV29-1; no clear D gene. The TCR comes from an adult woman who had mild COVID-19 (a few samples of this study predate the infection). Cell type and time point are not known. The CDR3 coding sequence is TGCAGCGTTGAAGTCGGAGTAGCCTACGAGCAGTACTTC. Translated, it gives CSVEVGVAYEQYF.